This T cell receptor (beta chain) was documented in a study of T cell repertoires in cytomegalovirus infection. Whole-study context: Indicated by public TCR beta signatures were CMV infection and matching HLA type.

General study findings and limits: In two of eight donors, the top clonotype was HLA-C-restricted CMV-specific.

One entry per CDR3 protein, called by TCRdb with MiXCR from the reads. Among 650,000 to 900,000 distinct CDR3 sequences listed, about 31% were seen once. This clonotype occurred many times. What it binds is not known. The source was cultured CD8+ T cells from PBMCs, collected from culture after CMV antigen stimulation. This sequence was found in a human donor in good health (CMV status not recorded). Some clones in this sample may be carry-over from other donors' samples.

CDR3 in amino acids: CASSLPFRDRNTDTQYF. The CDR3 DNA reads as TGTGCCAGCAGCTTACCCTTTCGGGACAGGAACACAGATACGCAGTATTTT. The rearrangement joins TRBV7-2 to TRBJ2-3; 8 nucleotides agree with TRBD1. Unmatched junction bases numbered 9, after V lost 2 bases and J lost 2 bases. The germline gives CDR1 SGHTA, CDR2 FQGNSA. The CDR3 covers 17 residues.